These T cell receptor beta chains were read from a single sample in a study of spatial heterogeneity in lung cancer. TCRdb fed the 5' RACE reads into MiXCR, producing one record per CDR3 protein. The data show 24,000 or so distinct CDR3 sequences, with about 7% seen just once and approximately 14% held by the top ten. Material: PBMCs, obtained at surgery. Source of these receptors: a male donor with early-stage non-small cell lung cancer. CDR3s include the opening cysteine and the closing phenylalanine or tryptophan. The order of the fields is CDR3 DNA, CDR3 protein, V gene, D gene, J gene, clone size. A D gene is named only where the DNA matches it firmly. Clone size, where shown, is once, few, many, or a class for clones that have expanded.

DNA: TGTGCCAGCAGCTTGGACCTGGGGGACACCGGGGAGCTGTTTTTT
CDR3: CASSLDLGDTGELFF
V: TRBV5-5
D: .
J: TRBJ2-2
size: many

DNA: TGCAGCGGGGTCTGGGGGTACAATGAGCAGTTCTTC
CDR3: CSGVWGYNEQFF
V: TRBV29-1
D: .
J: TRBJ2-1
size: .

DNA: TGTGCCAGCAGCCCTACCCGGACAGACTTCTCCTACGAGCAGTACTTC
CDR3: CASSPTRTDFSYEQYF
V: TRBV4-2
D: .
J: TRBJ2-7
size: few

DNA: TGTGCCAGCTCACCACCGGCTGATACGCAGTATTTT
CDR3: CASSPPADTQYF
V: TRBV18
D: .
J: TRBJ2-3
size: .

DNA: TGTGCCAGCAGCCCGACGAGGGCAGGGGCAGCCAAAAACATTCAGTACTTC
CDR3: CASSPTRAGAAKNIQYF
V: TRBV7-3
D: .
J: TRBJ2-4
size: many

DNA: TGTGCCAGCAGTACCCCGATGACCCAGCATTTT
CDR3: CASSTPMTQHF
V: TRBV6-6
D: .
J: TRBJ1-5
size: many

DNA: TGTGCCAGCTCACGACGACAGGGGACTAGCGGGGACCACTCCTACAATGAGCAGTTCTTC
CDR3: CASSRRQGTSGDHSYNEQFF
V: TRBV18
D: TRBD2
J: TRBJ2-1
size: .

DNA: TGTGCCAGTAGTCCCGGGACGGTGGCGGGAACTGAAGCTTTCTTT
CDR3: CASSPGTVAGTEAFF
V: TRBV19
D: .
J: TRBJ1-1
size: .

DNA: TGCGCCAGCAGCTCGGGACAGGGGGACAATCAGCCCCAGCATTTT
CDR3: CASSSGQGDNQPQHF
V: TRBV5-1
D: TRBD1
J: TRBJ1-5
size: many

DNA: TGTGCCAGCAGACCCTTCGGGGGGACCCAAGAGACCCAGTACTTC
CDR3: CASRPFGGTQETQYF
V: TRBV6-5
D: TRBD2
J: TRBJ2-5
size: many

DNA: TGTGCCAGCAGTTCCCAGGGTAGCGGCTACACCTTC
CDR3: CASSSQGSGYTF
V: TRBV28
D: .
J: TRBJ1-2
size: many

DNA: TGTGCCAGCAGTGATCAGGGAATGAACACTGAAGCTTTCTTT
CDR3: CASSDQGMNTEAFF
V: TRBV2
D: .
J: TRBJ1-1
size: medium-sized

DNA: TGTGCCAGCAGCCCCAGCGAGGATGAGCAGTTCTTC
CDR3: CASSPSEDEQFF
V: TRBV9
D: .
J: TRBJ2-1
size: many

DNA: TGTGCCAGCAGGAGGGTCTGGGGGTACACTGAAGCTTTCTTT
CDR3: CASRRVWGYTEAFF
V: TRBV12-3/TRBV12-4
D: .
J: TRBJ1-1
size: many

DNA: TGTGCCAGCCAGAGGGGCGATAACTATGGCTACACCTTC
CDR3: CASQRGDNYGYTF
V: TRBV28
D: .
J: TRBJ1-2
size: many

DNA: TGTGCCAGCAGCCAACCCCCCGGGGTCTACAATGAGCAGTTCTTC
CDR3: CASSQPPGVYNEQFF
V: TRBV28
D: .
J: TRBJ2-1
size: many

DNA: TGTGCCAGCAGCCAACAAGGGGGGATGAACACTGAAGCTTTCTTT
CDR3: CASSQQGGMNTEAFF
V: TRBV7-8
D: .
J: TRBJ1-1
size: .

DNA: TGTGCCAGCAGCCAAGGCCTAGTCGTAGATACGCAGTATTTT
CDR3: CASSQGLVVDTQYF
V: TRBV4-2
D: .
J: TRBJ2-3
size: many

DNA: TGTGCCAGCAGCCACAGCCGGTCCTCAACTAATGAAAAACTGTTTTTT
CDR3: CASSHSRSSTNEKLFF
V: TRBV3-1
D: .
J: TRBJ1-4
size: few

DNA: TGTGCCAGCAGTCCAACTTGGGAGCAGTACTTC
CDR3: CASSPTWEQYF
V: TRBV28
D: .
J: TRBJ2-7
size: medium-sized

DNA: TGTGCCAGCAGTTACTCTACGGAGAACACTGAAGCTTTCTTT
CDR3: CASSYSTENTEAFF
V: TRBV6-6
D: .
J: TRBJ1-1
size: many

DNA: TGTGCCAGCAGCGCCCGCGGGATTACCGGGGAGCTGTTTTTT
CDR3: CASSARGITGELFF
V: TRBV7-8
D: .
J: TRBJ2-2
size: few

DNA: TGTGCCAGTAAGGAACGGAGGCAGGGTAAACCTGAAGCTTTCTTT
CDR3: CASKERRQGKPEAFF
V: TRBV19
D: .
J: TRBJ1-1
size: many

DNA: TGTGCCATCAGTGCTCTAAGGACAGGGGGCTCGGATGAAGCTTTCTTT
CDR3: CAISALRTGGSDEAFF
V: TRBV10-3
D: TRBD1
J: TRBJ1-1
size: many

DNA: TGCAGTGCTAGCCCCCGGGACAGGGGTGTCCCGAACACTGAAGCTTTCTTT
CDR3: CSASPRDRGVPNTEAFF
V: TRBV20-1
D: TRBD1
J: TRBJ1-1
size: .

DNA: TGCGCCAGCAGCCCCGAGGGGGGCCCCGGGGCAGATACGCAGTATTTT
CDR3: CASSPEGGPGADTQYF
V: TRBV5-1
D: .
J: TRBJ2-3
size: .

DNA: TGCGCCAGCAGCTTGGGGGAGGGCTACGAGCAGTACTTC
CDR3: CASSLGEGYEQYF
V: TRBV5-1
D: TRBD2
J: TRBJ2-7
size: .

DNA: TGCGCCAGCAGCTTGGCGGTGAACACTGAAGCTTTCTTT
CDR3: CASSLAVNTEAFF
V: TRBV5-1
D: .
J: TRBJ1-1
size: many

DNA: TGCGCCAGCAGGACGACTGGGAACACTGAAGCTTTCTTT
CDR3: CASRTTGNTEAFF
V: TRBV4-1
D: .
J: TRBJ1-1
size: few

DNA: TGCAGTGCTAGAGATGCACAGGGGAAAGAGACCCAGTACTTC
CDR3: CSARDAQGKETQYF
V: TRBV20-1
D: TRBD1
J: TRBJ2-5
size: .

DNA: TGCAGTGCCCCAGTCACGTCGAACACCGGGGAGCTGTTTTTT
CDR3: CSAPVTSNTGELFF
V: TRBV20-1
D: .
J: TRBJ2-2
size: .

DNA: TGTGCCAGCAGCGCCGGACTAGCGTCCGGAAGGAATGAGCAGTTCTTC
CDR3: CASSAGLASGRNEQFF
V: TRBV7-8
D: TRBD2
J: TRBJ2-1
size: few

DNA: TGCAGTGCTAGGAAGGCGGGGTCACGTGAAGCTTTCTTT
CDR3: CSARKAGSREAFF
V: TRBV20-1
D: .
J: TRBJ1-1
size: many

DNA: TGTGCCAGCAGCCGGGACAGTAGCACAGATACGCAGTATTTT
CDR3: CASSRDSSTDTQYF
V: TRBV28
D: TRBD1
J: TRBJ2-3
size: few

DNA: TGTGCCAGCAGTTACCGGAGGTCGAATCAGCCCCAGCATTTT
CDR3: CASSYRRSNQPQHF
V: TRBV6-2/TRBV6-3
D: .
J: TRBJ1-5
size: many

DNA: TGTGCCAGCAGCCCTCTACTAGCGGGAGGGGACGATGAGCGGTTCTTC
CDR3: CASSPLLAGGDDERFF
V: TRBV4-2
D: TRBD2
J: TRBJ2-1
size: few

DNA: TGCAGTGCCGAGTCGTTAGCGGGAGGGCGGGATGAGCAGTTCTTC
CDR3: CSAESLAGGRDEQFF
V: TRBV20-1
D: TRBD2
J: TRBJ2-1
size: many

DNA: TGCGCCAGCAGCCAAGTTTCCGGGACAGGGGTTTGGGATTCACCCCTCCACTTT
CDR3: CASSQVSGTGVWDSPLHF
V: TRBV4-1
D: TRBD1
J: TRBJ1-6
size: few

DNA: TGTGCCAGCAGCCTCGGGACTAGCGGGAGAGATCCCTACGAGCAGTACTTC
CDR3: CASSLGTSGRDPYEQYF
V: TRBV6-6
D: TRBD2
J: TRBJ2-7
size: few

DNA: TGTGCCAGCAAGCCTGCGGGTAGCAATCAGCCCCAGCATTTT
CDR3: CASKPAGSNQPQHF
V: TRBV28
D: .
J: TRBJ1-5
size: many

DNA: TGCGCCAGCAGCTCCGGGACGGTAGACTCTGGAAACACCATATATTTT
CDR3: CASSSGTVDSGNTIYF
V: TRBV5-1
D: .
J: TRBJ1-3
size: .

DNA: TGTGCCAGCAGCCAACCGGGACTAGCGAACTCTGGGGCCAACGTCCTGACTTTC
CDR3: CASSQPGLANSGANVLTF
V: TRBV28
D: TRBD2
J: TRBJ2-6
size: once

DNA: TGCGCCAGCAGCACGGGCGACGAAAACATTCAGTACTTC
CDR3: CASSTGDENIQYF
V: TRBV5-1
D: .
J: TRBJ2-4
size: many